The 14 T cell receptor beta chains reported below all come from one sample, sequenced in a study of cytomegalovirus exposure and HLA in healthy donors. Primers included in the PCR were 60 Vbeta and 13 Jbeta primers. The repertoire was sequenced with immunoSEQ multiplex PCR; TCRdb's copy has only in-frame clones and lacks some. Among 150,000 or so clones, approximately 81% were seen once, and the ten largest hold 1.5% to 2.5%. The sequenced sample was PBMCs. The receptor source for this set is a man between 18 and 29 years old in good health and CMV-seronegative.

The CDR3 coding sequence is TGTGCCTTACAGGGGACGAACACTGAAGCTTTCTTT. It codes for CALQGTNTEAFF. The V call is TRBV30, the J call TRBJ1-1; 7 nucleotides match TRBD1. From germline, CDR1 is GTSNPN and CDR2 SVGIG (reference sequence). After removal of 7 bases from V and 1 base from J, the junction contained 3 bases not matched to a gene. The CDR3 is made up of 12 amino acids. Full variable domain (remainder filled in from reference TRBV30 and TRBJ1-1): SQTIHQWPATLVQPVGSPLSLECTVEGTSNPNLYWYRQAAGRGLQLLFYSVGIGQISSEVPQNLSASRPQDRQFILSSKKLLLSDSGFYLCALQGTNTEAFFGQGTRLTVV.

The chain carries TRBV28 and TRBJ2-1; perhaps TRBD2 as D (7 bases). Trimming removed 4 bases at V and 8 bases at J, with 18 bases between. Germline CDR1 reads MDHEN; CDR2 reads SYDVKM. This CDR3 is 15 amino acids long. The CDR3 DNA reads TGTGCCAGCAGTTCGGGGGGCGGGGTTAAGGATGAGCAGTTCTTC. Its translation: CASSSGGGVKDEQFF.

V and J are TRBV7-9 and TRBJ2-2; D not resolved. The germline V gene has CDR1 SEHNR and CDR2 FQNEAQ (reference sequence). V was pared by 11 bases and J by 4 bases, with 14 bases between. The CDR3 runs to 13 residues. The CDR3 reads CAPVRAGTGELFF. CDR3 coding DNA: TGTGCCCCGGTGAGAGCCGGCACCGGGGAGCTGTTTTTT.

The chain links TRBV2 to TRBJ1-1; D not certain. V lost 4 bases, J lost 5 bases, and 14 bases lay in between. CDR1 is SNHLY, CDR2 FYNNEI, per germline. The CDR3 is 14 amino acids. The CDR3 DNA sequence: TGTGCCAGCAGTGGGGCCACGAGCCGGACTGAAGCTTTCTTT. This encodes CASSGATSRTEAFF.

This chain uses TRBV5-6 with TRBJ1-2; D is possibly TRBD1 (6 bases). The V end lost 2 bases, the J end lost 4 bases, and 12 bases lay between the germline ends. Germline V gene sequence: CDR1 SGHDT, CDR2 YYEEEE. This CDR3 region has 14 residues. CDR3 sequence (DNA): TGTGCCAGCAGCTTTGGACAGAACCCCTATGGCTACACCTTC. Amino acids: CASSFGQNPYGYTF.

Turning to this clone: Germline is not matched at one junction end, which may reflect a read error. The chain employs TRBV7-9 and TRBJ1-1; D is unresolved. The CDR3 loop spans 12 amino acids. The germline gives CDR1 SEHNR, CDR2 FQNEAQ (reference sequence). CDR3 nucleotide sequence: TGTTCCAGCAGCTTAGGCCACACAATAGCTTTCTTT. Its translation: CSSSLGHTIAFF.

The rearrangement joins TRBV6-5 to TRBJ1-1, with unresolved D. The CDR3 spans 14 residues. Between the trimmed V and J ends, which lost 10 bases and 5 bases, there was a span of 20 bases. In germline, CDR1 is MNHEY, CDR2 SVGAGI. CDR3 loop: CAIKTSPAGTEAFF. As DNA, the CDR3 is TGTGCCATCAAAACATCCCCAGCGGGAACTGAAGCTTTCTTT.

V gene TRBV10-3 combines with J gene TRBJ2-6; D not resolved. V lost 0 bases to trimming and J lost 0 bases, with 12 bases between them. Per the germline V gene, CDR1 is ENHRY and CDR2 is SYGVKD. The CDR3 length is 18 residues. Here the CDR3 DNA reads TGTGCCATCAGTGAGTCGAACACAGCCCGCTCTGGGGCCAACGTCCTGACTTTC. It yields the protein CAISESNTARSGANVLTF.

The CDR3 loop reads CASSPLGGQTGELFF. CDR3 bases: TGTGCCAGCAGCCCCCTGGGGGGGCAAACCGGGGAGCTGTTTTTT. The chain couples TRBV7-9 to TRBJ2-2; a possible D gene is TRBD2 (7 bases). The V and J ends lost 5 bases and 5 bases respectively, with 15 bases between them. The germline V gene has CDR1 SEHNR and CDR2 FQNEAQ (reference sequence). The CDR3 consists of 15 residues.

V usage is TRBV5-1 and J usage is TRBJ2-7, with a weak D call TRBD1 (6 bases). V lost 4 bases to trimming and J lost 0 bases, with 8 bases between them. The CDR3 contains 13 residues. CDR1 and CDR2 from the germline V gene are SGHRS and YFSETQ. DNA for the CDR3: TGCGCCAGCAGCAGGGGGAGCTCCTACGAGCAGTACTTC. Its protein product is CASSRGSSYEQYF.

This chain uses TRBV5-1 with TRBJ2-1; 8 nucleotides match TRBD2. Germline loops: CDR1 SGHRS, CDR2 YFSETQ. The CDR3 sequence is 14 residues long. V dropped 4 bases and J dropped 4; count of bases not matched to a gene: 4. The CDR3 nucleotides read TGCGCCAGCAGCCTTAGCGGGGCATACAATGAGCAGTTCTTC. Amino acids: CASSLSGAYNEQFF.

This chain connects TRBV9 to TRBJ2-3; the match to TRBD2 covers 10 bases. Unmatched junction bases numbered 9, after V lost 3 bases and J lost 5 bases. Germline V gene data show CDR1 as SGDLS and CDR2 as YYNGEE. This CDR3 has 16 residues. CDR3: CASSASAGGPKDTQYF. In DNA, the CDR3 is TGTGCCAGCAGCGCATCAGCGGGGGGGCCAAAAGATACGCAGTATTTT.

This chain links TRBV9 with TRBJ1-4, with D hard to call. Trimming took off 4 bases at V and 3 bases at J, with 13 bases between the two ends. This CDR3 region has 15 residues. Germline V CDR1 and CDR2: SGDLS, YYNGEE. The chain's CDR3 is CASSRAGGANEKLFF. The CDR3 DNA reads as TGTGCCAGCAGCCGTGCAGGAGGAGCTAATGAAAAACTGTTTTTT.

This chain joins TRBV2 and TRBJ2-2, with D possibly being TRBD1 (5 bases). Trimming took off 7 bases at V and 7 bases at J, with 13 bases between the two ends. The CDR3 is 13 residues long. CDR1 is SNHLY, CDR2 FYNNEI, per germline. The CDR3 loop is CASKGVRDGELFF. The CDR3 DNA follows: TGTGCCAGCAAAGGGGTTAGGGACGGGGAGCTGTTTTTT.